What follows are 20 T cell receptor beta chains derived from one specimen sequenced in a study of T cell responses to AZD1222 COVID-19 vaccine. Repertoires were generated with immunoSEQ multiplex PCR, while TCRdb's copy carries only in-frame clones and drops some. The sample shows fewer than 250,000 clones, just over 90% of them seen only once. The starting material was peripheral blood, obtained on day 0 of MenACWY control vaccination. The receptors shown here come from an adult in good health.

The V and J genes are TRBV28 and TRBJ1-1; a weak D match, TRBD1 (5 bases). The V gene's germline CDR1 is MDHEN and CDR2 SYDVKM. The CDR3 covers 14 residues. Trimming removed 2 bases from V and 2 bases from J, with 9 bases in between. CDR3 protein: CASSLGRDNTEAFF. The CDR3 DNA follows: TGTGCCAGCAGTTTAGGCAGGGATAACACTGAAGCTTTCTTT.

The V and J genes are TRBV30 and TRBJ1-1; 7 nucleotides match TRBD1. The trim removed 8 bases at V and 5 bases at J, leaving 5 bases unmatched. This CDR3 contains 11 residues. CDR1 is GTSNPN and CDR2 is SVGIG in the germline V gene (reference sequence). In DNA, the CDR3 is TGTGCCGCCAACAGGGGTACTGAAGCTTTCTTT. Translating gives CAANRGTEAFF.

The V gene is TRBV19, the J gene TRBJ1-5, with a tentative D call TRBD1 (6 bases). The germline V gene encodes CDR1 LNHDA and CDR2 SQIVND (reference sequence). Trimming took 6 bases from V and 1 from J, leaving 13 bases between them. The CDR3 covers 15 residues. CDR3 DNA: TGTGCCAGTAGCCTCGGGGGGCTAAGCAATCAGCCCCAGCATTTT. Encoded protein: CASSLGGLSNQPQHF.

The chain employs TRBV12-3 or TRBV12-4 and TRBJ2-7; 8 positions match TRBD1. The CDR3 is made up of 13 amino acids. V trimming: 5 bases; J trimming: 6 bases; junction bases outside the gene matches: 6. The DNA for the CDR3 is TGTGCCAGCAGTCCCTTCACAGGGGGCGAGCAGTACTTC. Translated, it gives CASSPFTGGEQYF.

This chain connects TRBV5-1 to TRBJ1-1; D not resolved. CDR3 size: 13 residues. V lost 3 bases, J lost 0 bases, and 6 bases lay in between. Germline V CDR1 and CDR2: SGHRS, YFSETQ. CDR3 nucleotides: TGCGCCAGCAGCTCTAATTTGAACACTGAAGCTTTCTTT. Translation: CASSSNLNTEAFF.

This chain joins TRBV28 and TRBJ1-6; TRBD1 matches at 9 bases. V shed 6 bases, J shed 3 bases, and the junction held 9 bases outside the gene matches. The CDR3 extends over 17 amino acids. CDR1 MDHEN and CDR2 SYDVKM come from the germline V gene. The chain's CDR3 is CASRSPGQGFYNSPLHF. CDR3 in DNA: TGTGCCAGCAGATCGCCGGGACAGGGTTTCTATAATTCACCCCTCCACTTT.

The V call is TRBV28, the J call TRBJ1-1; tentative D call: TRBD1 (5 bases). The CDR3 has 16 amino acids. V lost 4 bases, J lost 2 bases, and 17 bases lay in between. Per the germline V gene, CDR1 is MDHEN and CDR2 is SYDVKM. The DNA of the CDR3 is TGTGCCAGCAGTTCCCCCAAAGGGGCGGGTAACACTGAAGCTTTCTTT. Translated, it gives CASSSPKGAGNTEAFF.

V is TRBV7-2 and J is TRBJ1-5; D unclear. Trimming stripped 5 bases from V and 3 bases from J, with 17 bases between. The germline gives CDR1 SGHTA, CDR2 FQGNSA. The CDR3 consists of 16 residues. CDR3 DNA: TGTGCCAGCAGCCTCTCTGGTGGCCTGCCCAATCAGCCCCAGCATTTT. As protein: CASSLSGGLPNQPQHF. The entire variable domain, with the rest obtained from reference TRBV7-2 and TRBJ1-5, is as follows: GAGVSQSPSNKVTEKGKDVELRCDPISGHTALYWYRQSLGQGLEFLIYFQGNSAPDKSGLPSDRFSAERTGGSVSTLTIQRTQQEDSAVYLCASSLSGGLPNQPQHFGDGTRLSIL.

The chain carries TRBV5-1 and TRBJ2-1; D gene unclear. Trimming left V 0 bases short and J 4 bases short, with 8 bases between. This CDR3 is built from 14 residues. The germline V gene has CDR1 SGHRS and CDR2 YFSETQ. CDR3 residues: CASSLDSPYNEQFF. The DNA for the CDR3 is TGCGCCAGCAGCTTGGACTCCCCTTACAATGAGCAGTTCTTC.

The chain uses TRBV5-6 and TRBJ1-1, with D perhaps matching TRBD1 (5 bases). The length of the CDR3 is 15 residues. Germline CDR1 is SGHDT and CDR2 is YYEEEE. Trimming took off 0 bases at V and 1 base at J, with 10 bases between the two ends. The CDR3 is CASSLDTGRNTEAFF. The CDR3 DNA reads TGTGCCAGCAGCTTGGATACAGGCCGGAACACTGAAGCTTTCTTT.

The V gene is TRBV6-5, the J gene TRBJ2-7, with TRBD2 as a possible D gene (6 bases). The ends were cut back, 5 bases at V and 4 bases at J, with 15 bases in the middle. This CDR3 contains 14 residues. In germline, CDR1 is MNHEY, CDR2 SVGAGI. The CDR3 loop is CASSPRRGPYEQYF. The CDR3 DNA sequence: TGTGCCAGCAGTCCGCGGCGGGGCCCATACGAGCAGTACTTC.

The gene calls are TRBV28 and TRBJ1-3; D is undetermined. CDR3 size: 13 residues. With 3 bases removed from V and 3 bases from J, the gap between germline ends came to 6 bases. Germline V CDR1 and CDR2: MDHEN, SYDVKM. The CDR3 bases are TGTGCCAGCAGTTTCGGCGGTGGAAACACCATATATTTT. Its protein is CASSFGGGNTIYF.

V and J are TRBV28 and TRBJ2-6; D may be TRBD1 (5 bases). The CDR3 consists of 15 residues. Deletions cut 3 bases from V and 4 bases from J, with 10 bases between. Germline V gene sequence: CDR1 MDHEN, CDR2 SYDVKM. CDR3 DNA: TGTGCCAGCAGTTTCAGGGTGGCCGGGGCCAACGTCCTGACTTTC. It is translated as CASSFRVAGANVLTF.

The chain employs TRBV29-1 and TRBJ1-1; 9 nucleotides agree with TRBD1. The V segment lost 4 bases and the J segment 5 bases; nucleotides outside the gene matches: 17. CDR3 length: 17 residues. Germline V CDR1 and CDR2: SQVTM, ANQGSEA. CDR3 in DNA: TGCAGCGTTGCCCGGGACAGGGCCCCTGATTCGGGTACTGAAGCTTTCTTT. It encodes CSVARDRAPDSGTEAFF.

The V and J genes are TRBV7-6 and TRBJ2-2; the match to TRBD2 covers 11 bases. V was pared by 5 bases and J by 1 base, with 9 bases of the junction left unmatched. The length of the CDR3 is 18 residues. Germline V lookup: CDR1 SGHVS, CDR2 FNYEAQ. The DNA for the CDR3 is TGTGCCAGCAGCCCCTTTAAGCTAGCGGGGGGGAACACCGGGGAGCTGTTTTTT. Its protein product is CASSPFKLAGGNTGELFF. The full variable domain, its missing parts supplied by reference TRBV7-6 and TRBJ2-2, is GAGVSQSPRYKVTKRGQDVALRCDPISGHVSLYWYRQALGQGPEFLTYFNYEAQQDKSGLPNDRFSAERPEGSISTLTIQRTEQRDSAMYRCASSPFKLAGGNTGELFFGEGSRLTVL.

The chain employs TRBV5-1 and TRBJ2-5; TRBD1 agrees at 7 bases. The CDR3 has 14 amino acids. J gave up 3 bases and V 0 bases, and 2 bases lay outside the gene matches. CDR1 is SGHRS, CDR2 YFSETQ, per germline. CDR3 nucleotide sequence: TGCGCCAGCAGCTTGGACAGGGGAGAAGAGACCCAGTACTTC. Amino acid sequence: CASSLDRGEETQYF.

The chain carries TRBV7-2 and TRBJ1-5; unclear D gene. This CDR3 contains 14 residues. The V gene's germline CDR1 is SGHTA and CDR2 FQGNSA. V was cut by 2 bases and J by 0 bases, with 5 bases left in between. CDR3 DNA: TGTGCCAGCAGCTTATATGTTAGCAATCAGCCCCAGCATTTT. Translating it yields CASSLYVSNQPQHF.

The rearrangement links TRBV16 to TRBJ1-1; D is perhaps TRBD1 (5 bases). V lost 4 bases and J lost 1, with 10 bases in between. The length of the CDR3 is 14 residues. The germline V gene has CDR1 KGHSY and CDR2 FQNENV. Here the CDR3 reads CASSRRGGNTEAFF. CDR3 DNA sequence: TGTGCCAGCAGCCGTCGGGGGGGGAACACTGAAGCTTTCTTT.

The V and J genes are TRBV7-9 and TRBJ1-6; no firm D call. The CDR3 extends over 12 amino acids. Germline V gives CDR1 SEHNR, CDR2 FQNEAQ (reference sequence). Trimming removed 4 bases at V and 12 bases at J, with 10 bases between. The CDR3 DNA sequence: TGTGCCAGCAGCTCGAGGACGTTACCCCTCCACTTT. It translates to CASSSRTLPLHF.

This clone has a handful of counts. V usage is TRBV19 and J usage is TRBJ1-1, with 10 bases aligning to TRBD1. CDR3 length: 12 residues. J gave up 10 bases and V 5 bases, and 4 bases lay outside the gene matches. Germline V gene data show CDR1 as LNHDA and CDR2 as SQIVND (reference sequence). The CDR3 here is CASSARQGAAFF. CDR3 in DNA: TGTGCCAGTAGTGCCCGACAGGGGGCAGCTTTCTTT.